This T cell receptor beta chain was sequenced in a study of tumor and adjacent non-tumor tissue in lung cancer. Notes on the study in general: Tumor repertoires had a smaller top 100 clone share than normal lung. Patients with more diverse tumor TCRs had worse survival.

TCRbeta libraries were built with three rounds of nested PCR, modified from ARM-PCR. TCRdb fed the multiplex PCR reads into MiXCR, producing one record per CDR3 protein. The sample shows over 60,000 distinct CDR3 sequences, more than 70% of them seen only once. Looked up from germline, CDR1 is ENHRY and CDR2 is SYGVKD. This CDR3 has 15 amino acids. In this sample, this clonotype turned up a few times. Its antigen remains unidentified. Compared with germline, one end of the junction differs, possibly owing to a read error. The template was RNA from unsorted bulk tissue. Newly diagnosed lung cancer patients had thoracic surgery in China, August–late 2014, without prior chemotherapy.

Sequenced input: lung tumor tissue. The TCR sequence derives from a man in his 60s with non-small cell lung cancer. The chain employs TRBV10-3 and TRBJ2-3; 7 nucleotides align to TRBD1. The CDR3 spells CAISEGEWRTGTQYF. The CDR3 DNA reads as TGTGCCATCAGTGAAGGGGAGTGGAGGACAGGTACGCAGTATTTT.